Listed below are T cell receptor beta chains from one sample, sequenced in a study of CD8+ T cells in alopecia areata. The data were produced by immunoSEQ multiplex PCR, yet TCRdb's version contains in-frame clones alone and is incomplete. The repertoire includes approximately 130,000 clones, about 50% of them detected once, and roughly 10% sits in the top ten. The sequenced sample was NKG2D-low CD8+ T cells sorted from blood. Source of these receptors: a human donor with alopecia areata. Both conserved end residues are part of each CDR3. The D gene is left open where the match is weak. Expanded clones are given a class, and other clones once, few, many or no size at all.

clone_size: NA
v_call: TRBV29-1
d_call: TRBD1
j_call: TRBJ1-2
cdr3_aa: CSVVTGINYGYTF
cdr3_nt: TGCAGCGTAGTGACAGGGATTAACTATGGCTACACCTTC

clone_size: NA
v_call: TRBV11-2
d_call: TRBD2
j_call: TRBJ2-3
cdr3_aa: CASSLPLSSGAFDTQYF
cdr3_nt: TGTGCCAGCAGCTTACCGCTCAGTAGCGGGGCCTTTGATACGCAGTATTTT

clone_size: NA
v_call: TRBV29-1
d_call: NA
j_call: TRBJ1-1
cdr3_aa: CSTRVNTEAFF
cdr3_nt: TGCAGCACTCGGGTGAACACTGAAGCTTTCTTT

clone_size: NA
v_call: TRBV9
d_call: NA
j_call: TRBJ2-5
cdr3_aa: CASSVDLQETQYF
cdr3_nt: TGTGCCAGCAGCGTAGACCTCCAAGAGACCCAGTACTTC

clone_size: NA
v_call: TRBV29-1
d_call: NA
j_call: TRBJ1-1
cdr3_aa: CSVSQAFF
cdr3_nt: TGCAGCGTATCGCAAGCTTTCTTT

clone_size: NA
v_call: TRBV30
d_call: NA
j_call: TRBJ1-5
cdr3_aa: CAWSAAGNQPQHF
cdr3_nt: TGTGCCTGGAGTGCGGCAGGCAATCAGCCCCAGCATTTT

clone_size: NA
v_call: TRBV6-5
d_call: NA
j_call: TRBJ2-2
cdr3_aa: CASSYGAGELFF
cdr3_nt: TGTGCCAGCAGTTACGGGGCCGGGGAGCTGTTTTTT

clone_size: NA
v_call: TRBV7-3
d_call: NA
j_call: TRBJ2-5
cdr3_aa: CASSLDGETQYF
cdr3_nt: TGTGCCAGCAGCTTAGACGGAGAGACCCAGTACTTC

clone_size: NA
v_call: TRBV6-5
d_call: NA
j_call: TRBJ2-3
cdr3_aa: CASSEGGVTDTQYF
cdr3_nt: TGTGCCAGCAGTGAAGGCGGGGTCACAGATACGCAGTATTTT

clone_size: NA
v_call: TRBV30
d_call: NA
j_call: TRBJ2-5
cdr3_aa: CAWETGQKETQYF
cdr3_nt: TGTGCCTGGGAGACCGGGCAGAAAGAGACCCAGTACTTC

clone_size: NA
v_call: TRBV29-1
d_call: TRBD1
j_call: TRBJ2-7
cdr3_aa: CSVMMTGDYEQYF
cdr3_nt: TGCAGCGTGATGATGACAGGGGACTACGAGCAGTACTTC

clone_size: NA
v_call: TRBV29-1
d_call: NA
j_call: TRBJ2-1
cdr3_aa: CSVEGHGGNEQFF
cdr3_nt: TGCAGCGTTGAAGGGCACGGAGGGAATGAGCAGTTCTTC

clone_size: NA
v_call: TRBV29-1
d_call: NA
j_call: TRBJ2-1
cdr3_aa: CSVWTDNRGPDNEQFF
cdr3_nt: TGCAGCGTGTGGACAGATAACCGGGGGCCTGACAATGAGCAGTTCTTC

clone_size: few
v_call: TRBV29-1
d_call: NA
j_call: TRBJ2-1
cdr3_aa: CSVVRGAYEQFF
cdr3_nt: TGCAGCGTTGTCCGGGGGGCATATGAGCAGTTCTTC

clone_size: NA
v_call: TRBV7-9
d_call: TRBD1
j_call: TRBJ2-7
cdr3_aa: CASSFLRDRGVYEQYF
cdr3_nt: TGTGCCAGCAGCTTTCTCCGGGACAGGGGCGTGTACGAGCAGTACTTC

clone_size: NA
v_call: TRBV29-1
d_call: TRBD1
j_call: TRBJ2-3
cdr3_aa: CSVTTGDTDTQYF
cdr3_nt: TGCAGCGTTACCACAGGGGACACAGATACGCAGTATTTT

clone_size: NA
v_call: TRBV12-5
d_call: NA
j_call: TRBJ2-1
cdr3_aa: CASPRDSTDNEQFF
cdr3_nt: TGTGCTAGTCCGCGGGACTCTACTGACAATGAGCAGTTCTTC

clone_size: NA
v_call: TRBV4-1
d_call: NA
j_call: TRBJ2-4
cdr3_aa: CASSPQRGADIQYF
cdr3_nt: TGCGCCAGCAGCCCTCAAAGGGGGGCGGACATTCAGTACTTC

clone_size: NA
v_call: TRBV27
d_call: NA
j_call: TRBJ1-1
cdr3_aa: CASSPTVNTEAFF
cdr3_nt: TGTGCCAGCAGCCCGACAGTTAACACTGAAGCTTTCTTT

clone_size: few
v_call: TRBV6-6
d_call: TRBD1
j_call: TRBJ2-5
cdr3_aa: CASTATGVQETQYF
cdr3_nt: TGTGCCAGCACCGCCACAGGGGTCCAAGAGACCCAGTACTTC

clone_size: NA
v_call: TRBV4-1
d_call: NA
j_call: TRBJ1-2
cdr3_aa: CASSAFGPNYGYTF
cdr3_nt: TGCGCCAGCAGCGCGTTTGGCCCTAACTATGGCTACACCTTC

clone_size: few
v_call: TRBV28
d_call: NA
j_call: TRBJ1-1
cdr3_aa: CASSPVSGLPDTEAFF
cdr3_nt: TGTGCCAGCAGCCCGGTGTCGGGCTTACCGGACACTGAAGCTTTCTTT

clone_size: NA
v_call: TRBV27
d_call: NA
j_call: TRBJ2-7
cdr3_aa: CASSARGADEQYF
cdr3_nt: TGTGCCAGCAGCGCTCGGGGGGCAGACGAGCAGTACTTC

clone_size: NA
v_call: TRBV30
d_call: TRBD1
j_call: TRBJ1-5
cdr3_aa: CAWNLGQGSQPQHF
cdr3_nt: TGTGCCTGGAATTTGGGACAGGGATCTCAGCCCCAGCATTTT

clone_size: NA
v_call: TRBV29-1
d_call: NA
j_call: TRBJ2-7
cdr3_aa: CSVWGASYEQYF
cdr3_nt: TGCAGCGTTTGGGGGGCCTCCTACGAGCAGTACTTC

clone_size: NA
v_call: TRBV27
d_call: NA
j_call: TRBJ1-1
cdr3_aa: CASLEGTEAFF
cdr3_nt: TGTGCCAGCTTGGAGGGCACTGAAGCTTTCTTT

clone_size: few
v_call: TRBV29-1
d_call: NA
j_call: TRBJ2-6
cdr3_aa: CSVEVWTGGANVLTF
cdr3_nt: TGCAGCGTTGAAGTCTGGACTGGTGGGGCCAACGTCCTGACTTTC

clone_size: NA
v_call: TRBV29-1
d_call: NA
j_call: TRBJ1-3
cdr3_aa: CSAMFSGRNTIYF
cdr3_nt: TGCAGCGCTATGTTCTCAGGGCGAAACACCATATATTTT

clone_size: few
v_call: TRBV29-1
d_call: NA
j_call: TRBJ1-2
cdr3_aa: CSVEGEDRRRGYTF
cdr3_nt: TGCAGCGTTGAAGGGGAAGACAGGCGTCGAGGCTACACCTTC

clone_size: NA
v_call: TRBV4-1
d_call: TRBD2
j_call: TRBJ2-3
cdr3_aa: CASSQASGGSTDTQYF
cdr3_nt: TGCGCCAGCAGCCAAGCAAGCGGGGGAAGCACAGATACGCAGTATTTT

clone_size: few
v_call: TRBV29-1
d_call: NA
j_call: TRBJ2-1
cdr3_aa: CSVDSPGADEQFF
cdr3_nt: TGCAGCGTTGACTCACCAGGGGCGGATGAGCAGTTCTTC

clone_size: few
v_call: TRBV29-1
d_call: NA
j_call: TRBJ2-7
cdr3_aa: CSVETGSYEQYF
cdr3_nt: TGCAGCGTTGAAACAGGGTCCTACGAGCAGTACTTC

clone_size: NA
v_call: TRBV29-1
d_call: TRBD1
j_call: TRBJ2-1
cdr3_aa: CSVGGTGGHEQFF
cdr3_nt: TGCAGCGTTGGCGGGACAGGGGGCCATGAGCAGTTCTTC

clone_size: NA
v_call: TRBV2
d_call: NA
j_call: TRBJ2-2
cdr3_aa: CASRLVGGHGTGELFF
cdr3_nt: TGTGCCAGCAGATTAGTCGGGGGGCACGGCACCGGGGAGCTGTTTTTT

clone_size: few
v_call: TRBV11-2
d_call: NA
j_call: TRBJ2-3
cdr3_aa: CASSFQDTQYF
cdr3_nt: TGTGCCAGCAGCTTCCAAGATACGCAGTATTTT

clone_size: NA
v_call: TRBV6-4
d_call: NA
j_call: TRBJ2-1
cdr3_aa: CASSDSGSNEQFF
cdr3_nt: TGTGCCAGCAGTGACTCGGGCAGCAATGAGCAGTTCTTC

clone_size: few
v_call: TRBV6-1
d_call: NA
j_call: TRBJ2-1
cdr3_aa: CASSEDSGDGNEQFF
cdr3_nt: TGTGCCAGCAGTGAAGATTCAGGGGATGGCAATGAGCAGTTCTTC

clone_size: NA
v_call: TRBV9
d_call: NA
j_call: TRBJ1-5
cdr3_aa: CASSVGYGLGNQPQHF
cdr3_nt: TGTGCCAGCAGCGTAGGCTATGGGTTGGGCAATCAGCCCCAGCATTTT

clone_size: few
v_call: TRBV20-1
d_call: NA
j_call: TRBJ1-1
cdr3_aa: CSVIEQGGAFF
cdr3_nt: TGCAGTGTTATAGAACAGGGAGGAGCTTTCTTT

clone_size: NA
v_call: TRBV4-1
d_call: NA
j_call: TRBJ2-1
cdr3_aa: CASSQVPQVNEQFF
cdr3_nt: TGCGCCAGCAGCCAAGTCCCTCAGGTCAATGAGCAGTTCTTC

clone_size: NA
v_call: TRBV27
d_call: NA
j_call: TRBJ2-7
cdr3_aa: CASSSDEPRTEQYF
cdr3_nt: TGTGCCAGCAGTTCAGACGAGCCCCGGACTGAGCAGTACTTC